This TCR beta chain was captured by sequencing in a study of blood T cell repertoires in COVID-19. This CDR3 is built from 14 residues. CDR1 and CDR2 (germline): MNHEY, SVGEGT. Trimming took 6 bases from V and 5 from J; bases not matched to a gene: 9. Clones were sequenced by immunoSEQ multiplex PCR, and TCRdb holds only the in-frame ones, with some missing. The profile shows fewer than 85,000 clones, 88% of them singletons. Sequencing was carried out using peripheral blood. The sequence came from a human donor in a cohort sampled during active COVID-19. The chain has TRBV6-2 or TRBV6-3 and TRBJ2-5; 7 bases fit TRBD1. The CDR3 here is CASSLGQAQETQYF. The DNA of the CDR3 is TGTGCCAGCAGCTTAGGACAGGCCCAGGAGACCCAGTACTTC.